This T cell receptor (beta chain) was identified in a study of OX40 agonist ivuxolimab in advanced cancers. The repertoire was sequenced with immunoSEQ multiplex PCR; TCRdb's copy has only in-frame clones and lacks some. The table shows more than 30,000 clones, with around 89% occurring only once. J was trimmed by 2 bases and V by 5 bases; bases with no gene match: 4. CDR3 length: 16 amino acids. Per germline, CDR1 KGHSH and CDR2 LQKENI. The source material was CD4+ or CD8+ T cells sorted from blood, sampled in a trial of the OX40 agonist ivuxolimab. This TCR was recovered from an adult with an advanced solid tumor such as melanoma, head and neck, liver or kidney cancer. The V call is TRBV18, the J call TRBJ2-5, with 14 bases fitting TRBD2. CDR3 protein: CASSTRTSGGQETQYF. CDR3 sequence (DNA): TGTGCCAGCTCAACCCGGACTAGCGGGGGGCAAGAGACCCAGTACTTC.